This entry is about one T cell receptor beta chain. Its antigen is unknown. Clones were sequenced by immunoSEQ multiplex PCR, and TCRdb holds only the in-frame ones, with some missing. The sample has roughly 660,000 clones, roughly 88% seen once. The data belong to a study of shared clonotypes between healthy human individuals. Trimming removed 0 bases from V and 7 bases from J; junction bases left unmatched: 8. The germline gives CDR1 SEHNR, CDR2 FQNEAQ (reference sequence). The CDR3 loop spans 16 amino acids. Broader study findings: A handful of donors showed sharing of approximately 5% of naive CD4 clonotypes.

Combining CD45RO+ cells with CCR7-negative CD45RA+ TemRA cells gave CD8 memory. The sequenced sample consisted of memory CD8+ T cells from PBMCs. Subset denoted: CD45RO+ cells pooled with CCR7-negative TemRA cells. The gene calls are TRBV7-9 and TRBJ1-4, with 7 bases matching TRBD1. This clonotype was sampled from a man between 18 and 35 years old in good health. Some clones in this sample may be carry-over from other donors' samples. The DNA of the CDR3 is TGTGCCAGCAGCTTAGCGTATGTGCCAGGGGGTGAAAAACTGTTTTTT. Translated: CASSLAYVPGGEKLFF. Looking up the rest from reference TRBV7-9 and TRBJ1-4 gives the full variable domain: DTGVSQNPRHKITKRGQNVTFRCDPISEHNRLYWYRQTLGQGPEFLTYFQNEAQLEKSRLLSDRFSAERPKGSFSTLEIQRTEQGDSAMYLCASSLAYVPGGEKLFFGSGTQLSVL.